This TCR beta chain was observed in a study of identical twins. TCRdb re-called the 5' RACE reads with MiXCR, one entry per CDR3 protein. The table has 300,000 or so distinct CDR3 sequences, over 8.5% seen once. CDR1 SGHTA and CDR2 FQGNSA come from the germline V gene. The CDR3 totals 14 residues. Between the trimmed V and J ends, which lost 1 base and 3 bases, there was a span of 9 bases. These data are also associated with another study on yellow fever vaccine responses in identical twins.

This TCR was recovered from a woman aged 18 to 35 in good health. J is TRBJ2-5 and V is TRBV7-2; possibly TRBD2 for D (5 bases). Sequences were obtained from CD8+ T cells sorted from blood. Here the CDR3 reads CASSLEPAEETQYF. The CDR3 DNA reads as TGTGCCAGCAGCTTAGAGCCAGCGGAAGAGACCCAGTACTTC.